Below, 20 T cell receptor beta chains from the same sample are listed, as sequenced in a study of blood T cells in healthy people across ages. The second PCR ran about 6 to 12 cycles with a sample-barcoded 5' primer and J-beta primers. TCRdb redid the calling of the 5' RACE reads with MiXCR, one entry per CDR3 protein. The top ten hold roughly 10% of the sample, which has approximately 960,000 distinct CDR3 sequences, just under 30% seen once. These same records also appear under a second study, on T cells of mothers and their children.

The specimen was blood. These receptors originate from a woman between 40 and 55 years old in good health.

The sample holds many counts of this clonotype. The CDR3 nucleotides are TGTGCCAGTGCCCGGGGACCTGGCCAGCCCCAGCATTTT. Its protein is CASARGPGQPQHF. The chain recombines TRBV7-2 with TRBJ1-5; TRBD1 might be the D (5 bases). The V end lost 9 bases, the J end lost 7 bases, and 16 bases lay between the germline ends. The CDR3 consists of 13 residues. Germline values: CDR1 SGHTA, CDR2 FQGNSA. Full variable domain (rest looked up from reference TRBV7-2 and TRBJ1-5): GAGVSQSPSNKVTEKGKDVELRCDPISGHTALYWYRQSLGQGLEFLIYFQGNSAPDKSGLPSDRFSAERTGGSVSTLTIQRTQQEDSAVYLCASARGPGQPQHFGDGTRLSIL.

Ten or more counts support this clonotype. This chain connects TRBV28 to TRBJ1-2; D is undetermined. V lost 8 bases and J lost 8, with 9 bases in between. The germline CDR1 and CDR2 sequences are MDHEN and SYDVKM. This CDR3 comprises 10 residues. CDR3 DNA sequence: TGTGCCAGCGGCTTGTCAGGCTACACCTTC. Protein sequence: CASGLSGYTF.

V gene TRBV6-6 combines with J gene TRBJ2-4, with D perhaps matching TRBD1 or TRBD2 (6 bases each). V was cut by 0 bases and J by 16 bases, with 13 bases left in between. This CDR3 has 12 residues. Germline V lookup: CDR1 MNHNY, CDR2 SVGAGI (reference sequence). CDR3: CASSYSGGLFYF. The CDR3, as DNA: TGTGCCAGCAGTTACTCTGGGGGGCTATTTTACTTC.

This clonotype was detected a few times. The genes are TRBV12-3 or TRBV12-4 and TRBJ2-1; 9 bases fit TRBD2. The junction had 7 bases not matched to a gene; V was cut back by 5 bases and J by 2 bases. The CDR3 has 16 amino acids. The CDR3 loop is CASSRLAEKPYNEQFF. CDR3 sequence (DNA): TGTGCCAGCAGTCGACTAGCGGAGAAACCCTACAATGAGCAGTTCTTC.

This clonotype was counted many times. This chain joins TRBV7-3 and TRBJ2-1, with 8 nucleotides matching TRBD2. Germline V gene sequence: CDR1 SGHTA, CDR2 FQGTGA. With V trimmed by 6 bases and J by 2 bases, 6 bases remained unmatched. This CDR3 spans 15 amino acids. CDR3 protein: CASRATSGTYNEQFF. CDR3 nucleotide sequence: TGTGCCAGCAGGGCCACTAGCGGCACCTACAATGAGCAGTTCTTC.

This clonotype came up many times. The chain couples TRBV29-1 to TRBJ1-2, with 7 bases fitting TRBD1. The CDR3 spans 15 residues. Germline V gives CDR1 SQVTM, CDR2 ANQGSEA. V shed 2 bases and J 5 bases; nucleotides not matched to a gene: 11. CDR3 in amino acids: CSVESENRGLYGYTF. DNA for the CDR3: TGCAGCGTTGAATCCGAAAACAGGGGTTTATATGGCTACACCTTC.

This clonotype appeared a few times. The V and J genes are TRBV15 and TRBJ2-3; possible D gene TRBD1, 6 bases. This CDR3 is 14 amino acids long. Per the germline V gene, CDR1 is LNHNV and CDR2 is YYDKDF (reference sequence). V shed 2 bases and J shed 10 bases, with 16 bases lying between them. The CDR3 loop is CATSRMGAGLAQYF. The CDR3 region has the DNA TGTGCCACCAGCAGAATGGGGGCCGGGTTGGCGCAGTATTTT.

A note on this clonotype: This clone may be a read error of a much larger clone one base away. V usage is TRBV10-3 and J usage is TRBJ2-5; TRBD1 might be the D (6 bases). The J call may be in error: the DNA end matches TRBJ2-7 better. CDR3 length: 15 amino acids. Germline values: CDR1 ENHRY, CDR2 SYGVKD. CDR3 in DNA: TGTGCCATCAGTTCCGGGACAACTAACCCCCACGAGCAGTACTTC. Translating it yields CAISSGTTNPHEQYF.

This clonotype came up a few times. This sequence joins TRBV27 and TRBJ2-2; unclear D gene. Trimming took 4 bases from V and 0 from J, leaving 9 bases between them. CDR3 size: 15 residues. Germline V gene lookup returns CDR1 MNHEY and CDR2 SMNVEV (reference sequence). The CDR3 DNA reads as TGTGCCAGCAGTTCCCGCCCCTCGAACACCGGGGAGCTGTTTTTT. Translation gives CASSSRPSNTGELFF.

This clonotype occurred many times. The CDR3 bases are TGCGCCAGCAGCTTGGGGTCTAGCGGGGACTACGAGCAGTACTTC. It encodes CASSLGSSGDYEQYF. J is TRBJ2-7 and V is TRBV5-1; 9 bases map to TRBD2. The CDR3 has 15 amino acids. Trimming at V came to 0 bases and at J to 3 bases, leaving 4 bases not matched to a gene. CDR1 is SGHRS, CDR2 YFSETQ, per germline.

The CDR3 sequence: CASSRQGAAEAFF. The CDR3 DNA sequence: TGCGCCAGCAGCCGACAGGGGGCAGCTGAAGCTTTCTTT. The chain joins TRBV5-1 to TRBJ1-1; 10 positions match TRBD1. The CDR3 runs to 13 residues. After removal of 4 bases from V and 6 bases from J, the junction contained 3 bases not matched to a gene. CDR1 is SGHRS and CDR2 is YFSETQ in the germline V gene.

In its sample, this clonotype was seen many times. J is TRBJ2-5 and V is TRBV4-3, with 10 nucleotides matching TRBD1. This CDR3 region has 21 residues. V lost 0 bases to trimming and J lost 1 base; unmatched junction nucleotides: 17. Germline V gives CDR1 LGHNA, CDR2 YSLEER. The CDR3 reads CASSQDLPVVGTGALQETQYF. The CDR3 DNA is TGCGCCAGCAGCCAAGATTTGCCCGTTGTGGGGACAGGGGCCCTCCAAGAGACCCAGTACTTC.

This clonotype appeared many times. A read error may be the cause here, since a much bigger clone is one base away. The J gene is TRBJ2-1, the V gene TRBV29-1; TRBD1 matches at 8 bases. J was trimmed by 7 bases and V by 4 bases; bases with no gene match: 9. Germline-derived CDR1 and CDR2 are SQVTM and ANQGSEA. The CDR3 length is 14 residues. The CDR3 is CSVAVTGGRNEQFF. Here the CDR3 DNA reads TGCAGCGTTGCGGTTACAGGGGGACGGAATGAGCAGTTCTTC.

V is TRBV15 and J is TRBJ2-3; D unclear. CDR1 and CDR2 (germline): LNHNV, YYDKDF (reference sequence). This CDR3 is 14 amino acids long. Deletions cut 0 bases from V and 4 bases from J, with 8 bases between. The chain's CDR3 is CATSRDMGSDTQYF. DNA for the CDR3: TGTGCCACCAGCAGAGATATGGGGTCAGATACGCAGTATTTT.

The table lists this clonotype with many counts. This rearrangement joins TRBV20-1 to TRBJ1-6; weak D call: TRBD1 (5 bases). The CDR3 consists of 14 residues. V lost 7 bases and J lost 2, with 12 bases in between. Germline CDR1 reads DFQATT; CDR2 reads SNEGSKA (reference sequence). DNA of the CDR3: TGCAGTGGGGTCGGCAGGGCCTATAATTCACCCCTCCACTTT. Its translation is CSGVGRAYNSPLHF.

This clonotype was detected many times. This rearrangement joins TRBV10-3 to TRBJ1-2; 7 bases are shared with TRBD1. Germline V gene data show CDR1 as ENHRY and CDR2 as SYGVKD. V lost 3 bases, J lost 4 bases, and 5 bases stayed unmatched. The CDR3 loop spans 14 amino acids. The CDR3 protein is CAISEGQESYGYTF. The CDR3 coding sequence is TGTGCCATCAGTGAAGGACAGGAGAGCTATGGCTACACCTTC.

The gene calls are TRBV6-6 and TRBJ2-7; 7 bases map to TRBD1. Germline values: CDR1 MNHNY, CDR2 SVGAGI (reference sequence). The ends lost 4 bases at V and 5 bases at J; junction bases unmatched: 11. CDR3 length equals 15 residues. CDR3 in amino acids: CASSFRGRGGDEQYF. CDR3 coding DNA: TGTGCCAGCAGTTTTAGGGGGCGCGGAGGCGACGAGCAGTACTTC.

The CDR3, as DNA: TGTGCCAGCAGTTCTCCACAGGGTCCCCGAGAGACCCAGTACTTC. It encodes CASSSPQGPRETQYF. The V gene is TRBV27, the J gene TRBJ2-5; D possibly corresponds to TRBD1 (6 bases). The CDR3 is 15 residues long. Germline CDR1 MNHEY, CDR2 SMNVEV (reference sequence). Trimming took off 4 bases at V and 4 bases at J, with 16 bases between the two ends.

Many counts were recorded for this clonotype. At one boundary the junction diverges from the germline segment, which might be a read error. V is TRBV7-2 and J is TRBJ2-1; 14 nucleotides line up with TRBD2. This CDR3 is built from 17 residues. Germline values: CDR1 SGHTA, CDR2 FQGNSA. DNA for the CDR3: TGTGCCAGCAGCGTAGCGGGGACTAGCGGGGGATACAATGAGCAGTTCTTC. Translation: CASSVAGTSGGYNEQFF.

The rearrangement uses TRBV10-3 and TRBJ1-2; 7 nucleotides agree with TRBD1. The length of the CDR3 is 13 residues. Germline CDR1 ENHRY, CDR2 SYGVKD. Unmatched junction bases numbered 9, after V lost 6 bases and J lost 8 bases. Here the CDR3 DNA reads TGTGCCATCAGGACGGACAGGTTTGGGGGCTACACCTTC. Amino acids: CAIRTDRFGGYTF.